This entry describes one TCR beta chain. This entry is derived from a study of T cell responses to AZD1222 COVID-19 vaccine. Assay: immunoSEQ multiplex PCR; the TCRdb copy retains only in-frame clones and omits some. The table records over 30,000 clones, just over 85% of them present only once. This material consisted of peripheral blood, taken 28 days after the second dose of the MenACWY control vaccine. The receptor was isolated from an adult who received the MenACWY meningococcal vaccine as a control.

CDR3 in amino acids: CASSYSRTGASYEQYF. CDR3 bases: TGTGCCAGCAGTTACTCACGGACAGGGGCCTCCTACGAGCAGTACTTC. J is TRBJ2-7 and V is TRBV6-5; 9 bases are shared with TRBD1. Trimming took 0 bases from V and 0 from J; bases not matched to a gene: 3. The germline CDR1 and CDR2 sequences are MNHEY and SVGAGI. CDR3 size: 16 residues.